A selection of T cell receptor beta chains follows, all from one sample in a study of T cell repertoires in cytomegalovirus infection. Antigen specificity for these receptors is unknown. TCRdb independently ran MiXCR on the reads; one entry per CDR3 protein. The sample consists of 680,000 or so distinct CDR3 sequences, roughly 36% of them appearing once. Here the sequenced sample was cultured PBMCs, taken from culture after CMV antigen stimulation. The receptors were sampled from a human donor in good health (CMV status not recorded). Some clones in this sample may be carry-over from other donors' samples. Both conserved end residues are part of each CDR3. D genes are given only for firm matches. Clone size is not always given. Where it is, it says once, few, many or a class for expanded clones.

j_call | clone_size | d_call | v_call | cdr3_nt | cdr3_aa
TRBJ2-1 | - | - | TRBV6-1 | TGTGCCAGCAGTGAAGGGTGGCGGGATGAGCAGTTCTTC | CASSEGWRDEQFF
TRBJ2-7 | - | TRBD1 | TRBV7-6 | TGTGCCAGCAGCACGGACAGGGGGCCTATCTACGAGCAGTACTTC | CASSTDRGPIYEQYF
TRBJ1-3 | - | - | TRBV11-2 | TGTGCCAGCAGTCAAGGGACGGTGTATGGAAACACCATATATTTT | CASSQGTVYGNTIYF
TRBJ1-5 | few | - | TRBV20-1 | TGCAGTGCTAGAGCCCCCGGTATGTCGCGTCAGCCCCAGCATTTT | CSARAPGMSRQPQHF
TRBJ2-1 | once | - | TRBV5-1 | TGCGCCAGCAGCTTGGTGGGGAGGCGAAGCTCCTACAATGAGCAGTTCTTC | CASSLVGRRSSYNEQFF
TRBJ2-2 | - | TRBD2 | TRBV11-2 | TGTGCCAGCAGCTTAGTTCCTAGCGGGAGAATCACCGGGGAGCTGTTTTTT | CASSLVPSGRITGELFF
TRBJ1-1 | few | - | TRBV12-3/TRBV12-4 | TGTGCCAGCAGGGACGGCCGCGGTGAAGCTTTCTTT | CASRDGRGEAFF
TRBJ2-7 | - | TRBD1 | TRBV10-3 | TGTGCCATCAGGCCGGGACAGGGTGGGTACGAGCAGTACTTC | CAIRPGQGGYEQYF
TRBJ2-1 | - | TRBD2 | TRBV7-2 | TGTGCCAGCAGCTCACGGGGACTAGCGTGGAGCCGAAGCTACAATGAGCAGTTCTTC | CASSSRGLAWSRSYNEQFF
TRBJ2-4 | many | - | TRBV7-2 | TGTGCCAGCAGCTCCCGACAGGTAGCCAAAAACATTCAGTACTTC | CASSSRQVAKNIQYF
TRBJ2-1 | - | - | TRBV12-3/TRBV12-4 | TGTGCCAGCAGTTTGAAGCCCAACAAGCAGTTCTTC | CASSLKPNKQFF
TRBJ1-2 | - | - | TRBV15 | TGTGCCACCAGCAGAGGCAGAAGCAACTATGGCTACACCTTC | CATSRGRSNYGYTF
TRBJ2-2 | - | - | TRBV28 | TGTGCCAGCAGCATTGGCCAGAACACCGGGGAGCTGTTTTTT | CASSIGQNTGELFF
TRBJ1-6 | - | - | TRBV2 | TGTGCCAGCAGTGAAGACAGGGCCTATAATTCACCCCTCCACTTT | CASSEDRAYNSPLHF
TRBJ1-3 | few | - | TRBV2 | TGTGCCAGCAGTGAAAAGGGGTGGGAGTTCTCTGGAAACACCATATATTTT | CASSEKGWEFSGNTIYF
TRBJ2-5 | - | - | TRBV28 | TGTGCCAGCAGTTTGGCAAGAGCCCAGTACTTC | CASSLARAQYF
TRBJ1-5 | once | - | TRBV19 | TGTGCCAGTAGTATTTGGGGAAGCAATCAGCCCCAGCATTTT | CASSIWGSNQPQHF